This TCR beta chain was identified during a study of early T cells in non-severe SARS-CoV-2 infection. CDR1 and CDR2 from the germline V gene are SGHVS and FNYEAQ. This CDR3 region has 12 residues. V was trimmed by 5 bases and J by 7 bases, leaving 8 bases between them. One entry per CDR3 protein, called by TCRdb with MiXCR from the 5' RACE reads. The table records nearly 110,000 distinct CDR3 sequences, 8.5% to 14% of them present only once. The origin of this receptor is an adult who was a healthcare worker with PCR-confirmed SARS-CoV-2 infection or an uninfected control (not recorded which). Material: whole blood. This chain links TRBV7-6 with TRBJ2-2; D is unclear. The CDR3 protein is CASSPYRGELFF. CDR3 nucleotides: TGTGCCAGCAGCCCCTACCGCGGGGAGCTGTTTTTT.